What follows are 10 T cell receptor beta chains derived from one specimen sequenced in a study of cytomegalovirus exposure and HLA in healthy donors. The table came from immunoSEQ multiplex PCR; TCRdb's copy has only in-frame clones and leaves some out. The sample records roughly 250,000 clones, about 87% being singletons. Material for sequencing was PBMCs. The receptors stem from a man aged 18 to 30 in good health and CMV-seronegative.

This chain connects TRBV28 to TRBJ2-2; D is unresolved. CDR3 length equals 12 residues. V gave up 10 bases and J gave up 3 bases, with 9 bases separating them. Germline V CDR1 and CDR2: MDHEN, SYDVKM. The CDR3 here is CANPDHTGELFF. CDR3 nucleotides: TGTGCCAACCCAGATCACACCGGGGAGCTGTTTTTT.

CDR3 in amino acids: CASGLVLGGMNTEAFF. DNA for the CDR3: TGTGCTAGTGGTTTGGTATTGGGGGGGATGAACACTGAAGCTTTCTTT. This sequence joins TRBV12-5 and TRBJ1-1, with D possibly being TRBD1 (5 bases). CDR1 is LGHNT, CDR2 FRNRAP, per germline. The CDR3 sequence is 16 residues long. Between the trimmed V and J ends, which lost 0 bases and 0 bases, there was a span of 11 bases.

The chain combines TRBV4-1 with TRBJ2-7; D possibly corresponds to TRBD2 (6 bases). The CDR3 has 14 amino acids. V lost 1 base to trimming and J lost 4 bases, with 11 bases between them. Per germline, CDR1 MGHRA and CDR2 YSYEKL. The CDR3 DNA reads as TGCGCCAGCAGCCAAGTGGAGGGAGGATACGAGCAGTACTTC. Its protein is CASSQVEGGYEQYF.

The V gene is TRBV7-2, the J gene TRBJ2-1, with D perhaps TRBD2 (5 bases). The germline V gene has CDR1 SGHTA and CDR2 FQGNSA. CDR3 length: 12 amino acids. V was shortened by 3 bases and J by 8 bases, with 8 bases between the two germline ends. CDR3 region: CASSFSRDEQFF. The CDR3 DNA reads TGTGCCAGCAGCTTTTCGCGGGATGAGCAGTTCTTC.

The chain is built from TRBV9 and TRBJ2-7, with TRBD1 matching 7 bases. Trimming cost V 4 bases and J 0 bases; bases outside gene matches: 4. This CDR3 is 14 amino acids long. The germline gives CDR1 SGDLS, CDR2 YYNGEE. The chain's CDR3 is CASSFRDSSYEQYF. The CDR3 bases are TGTGCCAGCAGCTTTAGGGACAGCTCCTACGAGCAGTACTTC.

This clone appeared a single time. CDR3 in amino acids: CASSELSEGSYTF. The CDR3 coding sequence is TGTGCCAGCAGTGAACTGTCGGAGGGTAGCTACACCTTC. The chain combines TRBV2 with TRBJ1-2; D gene ambiguous. The germline V gene has CDR1 SNHLY and CDR2 FYNNEI. The CDR3 extends over 13 amino acids. V was pared by 2 bases and J by 9 bases, with 13 bases between.

This clone was seen a handful of times. The V call is TRBV7-9, the J call TRBJ2-7, with D possibly being TRBD2 (6 bases). The CDR3 is 13 amino acids. The germline V and J ends were trimmed by 5 bases and 7 bases, with 15 bases remaining between them. Germline assignment: CDR1 SEHNR and CDR2 FQNEAQ (reference sequence). The CDR3 DNA sequence: TGTGCCAGCAGCCTCAGCGGAGGAGGGGAGCAGTACTTC. It encodes CASSLSGGGEQYF. Drawing the rest from reference TRBV7-9 and TRBJ2-7, the complete variable domain is DTGVSQNPRHKITKRGQNVTFRCDPISEHNRLYWYRQTLGQGPEFLTYFQNEAQLEKSRLLSDRFSAERPKGSFSTLEIQRTEQGDSAMYLCASSLSGGGEQYFGPGTRLTVT.

The rearrangement joins TRBV5-4 to TRBJ2-3; weak D call: TRBD1 (6 bases). Per the germline V gene, CDR1 is SGHNT and CDR2 is YYREEE (reference sequence). The V end was cut by 7 bases, the J end by 2 bases, with 14 bases between. The CDR3 length is 14 residues. The CDR3: CASLDRSHTDTQYF. CDR3 sequence (DNA): TGTGCCAGCCTAGACAGGTCCCACACAGATACGCAGTATTTT. Complete variable domain (other parts from reference TRBV5-4 and TRBJ2-3): ETGVTQSPTHLIKTRGQQVTLRCSSQSGHNTVSWYQQALGQGPQFIFQYYREEENGRGNFPPRFSGLQFPNYSSELNVNALELDDSALYLCASLDRSHTDTQYFGPGTRLTVL.

The chain uses TRBV19 and TRBJ1-6; D gene uncertain. The CDR3 has 13 amino acids. The germline V gene encodes CDR1 LNHDA and CDR2 SQIVND (reference sequence). V was cut by 2 bases and J by 6 bases, with 5 bases left in between. CDR3 sequence: CASSIKLNSPLHF. Written as DNA, the CDR3 is TGTGCCAGTAGTATAAAGCTTAATTCACCCCTCCACTTT.

Concerning this clone: This same CDR3 is encoded by further DNA sequences in the sample. The chain is built from TRBV6-4 and TRBJ2-3; 7 bases match TRBD1. V trimming: 2 bases; J trimming: 1 base; junction bases outside the gene matches: 0. The CDR3 sequence is 14 residues long. Per germline, CDR1 MRHNA and CDR2 SNTAGT. In DNA form, the CDR3 reads TGTGCCAGCAGTGACGGGACAGGCACAGATACGCAGTATTTT. This codes for CASSDGTGTDTQYF.